Sequencing of this T cell receptor (beta chain) was carried out in a study of T-cell reconstitution after alpha-beta-depleted transplantation in children. Unique molecular identifiers were built into the TCRbeta library. Via MiXCR, TCRdb re-called the PCR reads, giving one row per CDR3 protein. The data show about 900,000 distinct CDR3 sequences, 25% to 35% seen once. This clonotype was counted between two and nine times. Its antigen is as yet unknown. Study observations and caveats: At one year after transplant, newly produced T cells mostly accounted for T-cell counts and diversity. Surviving recipient cells, namely T cells and thymic progenitors, were the source of high day-60 TCRbeta diversity in some patients. Several hundred expanded graft clones reportedly supplied alpha-beta T cells about two months after transplant.

The sequences come from PBMCs, mostly from graft donor cells, collected 360 days after TCRalphabeta/CD19-depleted stem cell transplant. This TCR came from a boy younger than two who had a stem cell transplant for SCID, so the T cells may come from the graft donor.

CDR3: CSVRPGTGFYEQYF. CDR3 nucleotides: TGCAGCGTCCGTCCCGGGACAGGTTTCTACGAGCAGTACTTC. This chain joins TRBV29-1 and TRBJ2-7; 8 bases agree with TRBD1. The CDR3 extends over 14 amino acids. The V gene end was trimmed by 6 bases and the J gene end by 3 bases; junction bases not matched to a gene: 10. CDR1 and CDR2 from the germline V gene are SQVTM and ANQGSEA.